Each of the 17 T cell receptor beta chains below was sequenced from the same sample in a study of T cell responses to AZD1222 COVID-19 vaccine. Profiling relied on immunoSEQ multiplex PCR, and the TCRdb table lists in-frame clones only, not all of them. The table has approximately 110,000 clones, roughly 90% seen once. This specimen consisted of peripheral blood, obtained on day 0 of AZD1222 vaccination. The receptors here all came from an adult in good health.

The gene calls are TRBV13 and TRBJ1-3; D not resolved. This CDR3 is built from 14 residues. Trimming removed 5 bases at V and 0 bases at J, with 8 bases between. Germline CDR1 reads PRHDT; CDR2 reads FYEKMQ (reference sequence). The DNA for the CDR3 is TGTGCCAGCAGCGTCGGAAGCTCTGGAAACACCATATATTTT. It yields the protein CASSVGSSGNTIYF.

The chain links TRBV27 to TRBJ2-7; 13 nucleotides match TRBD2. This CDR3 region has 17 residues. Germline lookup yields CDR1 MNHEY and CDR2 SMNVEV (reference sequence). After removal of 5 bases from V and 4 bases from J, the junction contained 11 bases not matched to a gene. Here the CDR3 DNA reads TGTGCCAGCAGTCCCCGGACTAGCGGGAGACGTGGGTACGAGCAGTACTTC. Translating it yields CASSPRTSGRRGYEQYF.

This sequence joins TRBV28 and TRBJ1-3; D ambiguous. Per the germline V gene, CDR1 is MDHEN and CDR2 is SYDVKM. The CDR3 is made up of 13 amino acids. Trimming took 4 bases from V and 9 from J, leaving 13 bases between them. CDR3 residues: CASSSAGRATIYF. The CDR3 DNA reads TGTGCCAGCAGTTCTGCAGGAAGGGCCACCATATATTTT. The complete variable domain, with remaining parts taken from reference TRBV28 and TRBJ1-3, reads DVKVTQSSRYLVKRTGEKVFLECVQDMDHENMFWYRQDPGLGLRLIYFSYDVKMKEKGDIPEGYSVSREKKERFSLILESASTNQTSMYLCASSSAGRATIYFGEGSWLTVV.

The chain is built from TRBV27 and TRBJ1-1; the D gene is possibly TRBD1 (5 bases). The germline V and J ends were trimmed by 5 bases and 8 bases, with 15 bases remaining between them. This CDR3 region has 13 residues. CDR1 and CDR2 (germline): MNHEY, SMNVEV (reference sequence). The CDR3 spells CASSPLTVLEAFF. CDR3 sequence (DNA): TGTGCCAGCAGTCCCTTGACAGTTTTAGAAGCTTTCTTT.

CDR3 coding DNA: TGTGCCTGGAGTGTAAATAGCAATCAGCCCCAGCATTTT. It yields the protein CAWSVNSNQPQHF. The genes are TRBV30 and TRBJ1-5; no clear D gene. The CDR3 is 13 residues long. Germline CDR1 is GTSNPN and CDR2 is SVGIG (reference sequence). V dropped 0 bases and J dropped 0 bases, with 3 bases sitting between them.

The CDR3 DNA sequence: TGTGCCAGCAGCTCGGACAGGGGGCTAGGCTATGGCTACACCTTC. Its translation: CASSSDRGLGYGYTF. The chain combines TRBV5-6 with TRBJ1-2, with TRBD1 matching over 11 bases. The CDR3 covers 15 residues. CDR1 is SGHDT, CDR2 YYEEEE, per germline. V was pared by 3 bases and J by 4 bases, with 5 bases of the junction left unmatched. Drawing the rest from reference TRBV5-6 and TRBJ1-2, the complete variable domain is DAGVTQSPTHLIKTRGQQVTLRCSPKSGHDTVSWYQQALGQGPQFIFQYYEEEERQRGNFPDRFSGHQFPNYSSELNVNALLLGDSALYLCASSSDRGLGYGYTFGSGTRLTVV.

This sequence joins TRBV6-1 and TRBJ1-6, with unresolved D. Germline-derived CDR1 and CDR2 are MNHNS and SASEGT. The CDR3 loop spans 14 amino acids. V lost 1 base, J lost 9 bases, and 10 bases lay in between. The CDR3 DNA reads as TGTGCCAGCAGTGAAGTGAAGGCCGGTTCACCCCTCCACTTT. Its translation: CASSEVKAGSPLHF.

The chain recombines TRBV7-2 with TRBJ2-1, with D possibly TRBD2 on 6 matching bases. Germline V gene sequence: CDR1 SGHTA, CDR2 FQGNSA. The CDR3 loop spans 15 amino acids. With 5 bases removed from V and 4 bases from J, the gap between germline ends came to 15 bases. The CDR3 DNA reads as TGTGCCAGCAGCAGTTTTGGGACTTCTTACAATGAGCAGTTCTTC. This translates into CASSSFGTSYNEQFF.

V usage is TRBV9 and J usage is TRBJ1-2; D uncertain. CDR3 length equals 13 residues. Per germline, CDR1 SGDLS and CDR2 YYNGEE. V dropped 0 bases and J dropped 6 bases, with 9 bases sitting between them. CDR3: CASSVVSGDGYTF. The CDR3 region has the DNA TGTGCCAGCAGCGTAGTAAGCGGGGATGGCTACACCTTC.

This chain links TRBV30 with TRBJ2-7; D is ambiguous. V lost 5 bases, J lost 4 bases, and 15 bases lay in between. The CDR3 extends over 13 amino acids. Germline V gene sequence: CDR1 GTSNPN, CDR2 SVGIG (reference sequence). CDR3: CAWCSSLGYEQYF. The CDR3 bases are TGTGCCTGGTGTAGCAGCCTCGGATACGAGCAGTACTTC.

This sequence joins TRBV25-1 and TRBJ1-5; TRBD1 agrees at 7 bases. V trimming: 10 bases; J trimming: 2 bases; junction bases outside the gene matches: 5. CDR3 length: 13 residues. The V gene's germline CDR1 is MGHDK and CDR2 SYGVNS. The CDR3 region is CATQGEGNQPQHF. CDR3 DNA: TGTGCCACCCAGGGGGAGGGCAATCAGCCCCAGCATTTT.

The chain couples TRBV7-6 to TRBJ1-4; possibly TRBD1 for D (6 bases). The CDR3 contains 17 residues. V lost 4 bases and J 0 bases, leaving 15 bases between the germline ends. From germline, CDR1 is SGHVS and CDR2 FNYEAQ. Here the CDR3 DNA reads TGTGCCAGCAGCTGGCTAGACAGGCTTGCAACTAATGAAAAACTGTTTTTT. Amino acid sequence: CASSWLDRLATNEKLFF.

The CDR3 is CASSLADRPNTEAFF. CDR3 DNA: TGTGCCAGCAGCTTGGCCGATAGACCGAACACTGAAGCTTTCTTT. The V and J genes are TRBV7-9 and TRBJ1-1; D not certain. The germline V gene encodes CDR1 SEHNR and CDR2 FQNEAQ (reference sequence). V was clipped by 3 bases and J by 1 base, with 12 bases between them. The CDR3 sequence is 15 residues long.

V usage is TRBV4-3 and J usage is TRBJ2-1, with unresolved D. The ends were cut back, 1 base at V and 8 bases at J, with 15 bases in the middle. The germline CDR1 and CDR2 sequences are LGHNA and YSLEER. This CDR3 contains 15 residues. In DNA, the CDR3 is TGCGCCAGCAGCCAAGGGTCCACTCCCGTCGATGAGCAGTTCTTC. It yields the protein CASSQGSTPVDEQFF.

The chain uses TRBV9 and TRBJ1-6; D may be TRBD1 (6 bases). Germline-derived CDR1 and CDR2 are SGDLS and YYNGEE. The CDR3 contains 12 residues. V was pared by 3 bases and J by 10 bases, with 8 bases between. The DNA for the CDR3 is TGTGCCAGCAGCGGGACAGACTCACCCCTCCACTTT. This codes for CASSGTDSPLHF.

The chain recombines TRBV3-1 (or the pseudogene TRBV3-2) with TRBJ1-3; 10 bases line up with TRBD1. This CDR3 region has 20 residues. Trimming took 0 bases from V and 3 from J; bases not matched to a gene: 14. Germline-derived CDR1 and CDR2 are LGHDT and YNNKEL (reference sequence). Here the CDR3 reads CASSQERQGGTGVVGNTIYF. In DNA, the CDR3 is TGTGCCAGCAGCCAAGAAAGGCAAGGTGGGACAGGGGTAGTTGGAAACACCATATATTTT.

The CDR3 spells CAWNSGAETQYF. The DNA of the CDR3 is TGTGCCTGGAATTCTGGGGCAGAGACCCAGTACTTC. V gene TRBV30 combines with J gene TRBJ2-5; D possibly corresponds to TRBD1 (5 bases). V gave up 4 bases and J gave up 4 bases, with 10 bases separating them. The CDR3 consists of 12 residues. CDR1 and CDR2 from the germline V gene are GTSNPN and SVGIG (reference sequence).